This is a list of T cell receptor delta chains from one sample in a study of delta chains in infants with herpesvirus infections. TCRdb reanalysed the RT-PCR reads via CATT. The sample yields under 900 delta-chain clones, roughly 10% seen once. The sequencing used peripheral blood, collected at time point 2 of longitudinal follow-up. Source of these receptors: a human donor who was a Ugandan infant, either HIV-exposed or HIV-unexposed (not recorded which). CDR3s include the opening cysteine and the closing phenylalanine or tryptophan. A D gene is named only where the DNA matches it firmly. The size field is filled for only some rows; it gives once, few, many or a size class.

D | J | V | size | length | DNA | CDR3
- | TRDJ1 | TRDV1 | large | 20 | TGTGCTCTCCTAATACGTACTGGGTGCATGGTTGGGACCTACACCGATAAACTCATCTTT | CALLIRTGCMVGTYTDKLIF
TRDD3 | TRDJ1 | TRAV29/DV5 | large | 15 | TGTGCAGCCCCTCAGGGGGATGGGTACACCGATAAACTCATCTTT | CAAPQGDGYTDKLIF
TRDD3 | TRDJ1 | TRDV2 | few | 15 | TGTGCCTGTGACGTACTGGGGGATACGATCGATAAACTCATCTTT | CACDVLGDTIDKLIF
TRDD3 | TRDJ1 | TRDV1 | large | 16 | TGTGCTCTTTTACTGGGGGATACGGGGTACACCGATAAACTCATCTTT | CALLLGDTGYTDKLIF
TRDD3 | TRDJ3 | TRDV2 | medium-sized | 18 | TGTGCCTGTGACAAAATACTGGGGGATACCTGGGACACCCGACAGATGTTTTTC | CACDKILGDTWDTRQMFF
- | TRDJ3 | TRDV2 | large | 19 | TGTGCCTGTGACACCGTGGGGATAAATAGTTCCTGGGACACCCGACAGATGTTTTTC | CACDTVGINSSWDTRQMFF
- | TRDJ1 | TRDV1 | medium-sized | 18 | TGTGCTCTTGGCCCAACCTCCCCCTCTATATCGTATACTGCCGTGCTCATCTTT | CALGPTSPSISYTAVLIF
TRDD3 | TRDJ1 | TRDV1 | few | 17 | TGTGCTCTTGGGGGTTCCGGGGGGATCAAATACACCGATAAACTCATCTTT | CALGGSGGIKYTDKLIF
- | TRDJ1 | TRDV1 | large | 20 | TGTGCTCTTGGGGACCTTATTCCTACGTGTGGGGGATCCCTCACCGATAAACTCATCTTT | CALGDLIPTCGGSLTDKLIF
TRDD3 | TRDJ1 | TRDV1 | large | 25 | TGTGCTCTTGGGGAACCCCCTGAATCCTACCCCTCTACTGGGGGATACGCGAAAACCACCGATAAACTCATCTTT | CALGEPPESYPSTGGYAKTTDKLIF
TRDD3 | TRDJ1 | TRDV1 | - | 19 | TGTGCTCTTGGGGAATCTTTCCCCTCACTGGGGATATGCACCGATAAACTCATCTTT | CALGESFPSLGICTDKLIF
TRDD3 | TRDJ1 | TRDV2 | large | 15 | TGTGCCTGTGACACCCCCCTGGGGGACAACGATAAACTCATCTTT | CACDTPLGDNDKLIF
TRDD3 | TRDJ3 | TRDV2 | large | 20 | TGTGCCTGTGACACGACTGGGGGTTATTCGGCCTCCTGGGACACCCGACAGATGTTTTTC | CACDTTGGYSASWDTRQMFF
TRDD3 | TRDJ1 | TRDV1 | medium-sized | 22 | TGTGCTCTCGTCAATTCCTTTCTATTTACTGGGGAGAAACCTTTGTACACCGATAAACTCATCTTT | CALVNSFLFTGEKPLYTDKLIF
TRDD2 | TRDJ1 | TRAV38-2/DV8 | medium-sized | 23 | TGTGCTTATAGGAGAGGTAAAGTGGCCTTCCTTAGGTTTTTGAGCCCCAGCCCCGATAAACTCATCTTT | CAYRRGKVAFLRFLSPSPDKLIF
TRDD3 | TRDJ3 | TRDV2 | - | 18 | TGTGCCTGTGACACCGCTGGGGATAGCTCCTGGGACACCCGACAGATGTTTTTC | CACDTAGDSSWDTRQMFF
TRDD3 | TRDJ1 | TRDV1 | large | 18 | TGTGCTCTTGGGGAAGTCCCCCGGACTGGGGGGACCCTCGATAAACTCATCTTT | CALGEVPRTGGTLDKLIF
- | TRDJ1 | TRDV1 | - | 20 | TGTGCTCTTGGGGAAGAGGTCCTTCCCAGGGCATACCTGTACACCGATAAACTCATCTTT | CALGEEVLPRAYLYTDKLIF
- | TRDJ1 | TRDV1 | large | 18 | TGTGCTCTTGGGGAGCTACCGTGCTGTCCGCCGCTACTCGATAAACTCATCTTT | CALGELPCCPPLLDKLIF
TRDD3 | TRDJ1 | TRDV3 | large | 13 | TGTGCCTTCCCCTGGGGGATACGCGATAAACTCATCTTT | CAFPWGIRDKLIF
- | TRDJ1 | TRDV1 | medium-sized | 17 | TGTGCTCTTGGGAAACAGAGGATACACCCGTACACCGATAAACTCATCTTT | CALGKQRIHPYTDKLIF
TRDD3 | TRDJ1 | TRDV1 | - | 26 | TGTGCTCTTGGGGAATCGAAGGAAGACGGATCCTACGCTTCCATTACTGGGGGATGGCGGGCCGATAAACTCATCTTT | CALGESKEDGSYASITGGWRADKLIF
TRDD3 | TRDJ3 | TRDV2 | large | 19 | TGTGCCTGTGACACCCTGGGGGATTACAGCTCCTGGGACACCCGACAGATGTTTTTC | CACDTLGDYSSWDTRQMFF
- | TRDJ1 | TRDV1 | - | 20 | TGTGCTCTTGGGAGTCTTCCTACGAACTGGGGGAAGCATGGGACCGATAAACTCATCTTT | CALGSLPTNWGKHGTDKLIF
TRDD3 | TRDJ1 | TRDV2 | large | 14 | TGTGCCTGTGACCCCGTACTGGGGGATACGAGACTCATCTTT | CACDPVLGDTRLIF
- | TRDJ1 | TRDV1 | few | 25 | TGTGCTCTTGGGGAACGTCCGACCAGGCCTTCCTACGACCCACTGGGGGACCCCGCCACCGATAAACTCATCTTT | CALGERPTRPSYDPLGDPATDKLIF
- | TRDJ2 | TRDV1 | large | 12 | TGTGCTCTTGGGGGCTTCCGTTCACAACTCTTCTTT | CALGGFRSQLFF
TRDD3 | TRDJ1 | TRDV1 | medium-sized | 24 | TGTGCTCTTGGGGAACTTGTCTTCTGGTCCTACCACGGGATACGATGGGAGGACACCGATAAACTCATCTTT | CALGELVFWSYHGIRWEDTDKLIF
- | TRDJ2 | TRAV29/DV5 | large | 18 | TGTGCAGCAAGCGCGTTAGGTTGGGGGTTCGCTTTGACAGCACAACTCTTCTTT | CAASALGWGFALTAQLFF
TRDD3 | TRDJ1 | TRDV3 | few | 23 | TGTGCCTTTCCTCCTTCCTCATACTGGGGGAGGAAAAAGGGAAGCCAGTACACCGATAAACTCATCTTT | CAFPPSSYWGRKKGSQYTDKLIF
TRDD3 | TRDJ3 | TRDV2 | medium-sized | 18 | TGTGCCTGTGACGCGTACTGGGGGATTGACTGGGACACCCGACAGATGTTTTTC | CACDAYWGIDWDTRQMFF
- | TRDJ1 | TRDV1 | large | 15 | TGTGCTCTTGGGGAAAAGGAGGGAGACACCGATAAACTCATCTTT | CALGEKEGDTDKLIF
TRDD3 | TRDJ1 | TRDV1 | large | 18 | TGTGCTCTTGGGGAACTTGTGGGGTTCCGTCTGGGGGACCTAAAACTCATCTTT | CALGELVGFRLGDLKLIF
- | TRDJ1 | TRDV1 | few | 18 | TGTGCTCTTGGGGGGAGACTTTGCGGTCTCCATTACACCGATAAACTCATCTTT | CALGGRLCGLHYTDKLIF
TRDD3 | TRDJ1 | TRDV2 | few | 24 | TGTGCCTGTGACGCCCCCGAGGGTTACTGGGGGATAGGCCCCCCATTCGGTGGGACCGATAAACTCATCTTT | CACDAPEGYWGIGPPFGGTDKLIF
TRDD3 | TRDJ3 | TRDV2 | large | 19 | TGTGCCTGTGACACCGTACTGGGGGATAACTCCTGGGACACCCGACAGATGTTTTTC | CACDTVLGDNSWDTRQMFF
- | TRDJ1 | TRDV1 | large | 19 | TGTGCTCTTGGGCCCCTTCATTCCCGCCTTCTTTGGTACACCGATAAACTCATCTTT | CALGPLHSRLLWYTDKLIF
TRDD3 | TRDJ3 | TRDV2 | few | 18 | TGTGCCTGTGACACCGGGGGATTTAGCTCCTGGGACACCCGACAGATGTTTTTC | CACDTGGFSSWDTRQMFF
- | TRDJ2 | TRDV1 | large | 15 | TGTGCTCTTGGTAGCAATGAGGGGGAAACAGCACAACTCTTCTTT | CALGSNEGETAQLFF
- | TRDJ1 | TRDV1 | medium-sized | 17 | TGTGCTCTTGGGGAGGACCGGTCGGGGATCCTCACCGATAAACTCATCTTT | CALGEDRSGILTDKLIF
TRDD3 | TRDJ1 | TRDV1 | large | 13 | TGTGCTCTTGGGGGAGTACTGGGGGGTTCACTCATCTTT | CALGGVLGGSLIF